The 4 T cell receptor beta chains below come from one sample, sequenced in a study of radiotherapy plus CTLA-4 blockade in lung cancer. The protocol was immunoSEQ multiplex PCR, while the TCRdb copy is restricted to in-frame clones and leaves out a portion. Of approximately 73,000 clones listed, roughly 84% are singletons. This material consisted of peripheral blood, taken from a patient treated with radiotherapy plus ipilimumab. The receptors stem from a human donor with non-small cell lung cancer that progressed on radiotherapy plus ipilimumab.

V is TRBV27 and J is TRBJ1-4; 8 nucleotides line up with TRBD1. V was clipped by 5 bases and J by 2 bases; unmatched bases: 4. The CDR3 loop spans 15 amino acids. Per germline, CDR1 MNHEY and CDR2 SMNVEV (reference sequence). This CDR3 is CASSGQGRTNEKLFF. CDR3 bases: TGTGCCAGCAGTGGACAGGGCAGGACTAATGAAAAACTGTTTTTT.

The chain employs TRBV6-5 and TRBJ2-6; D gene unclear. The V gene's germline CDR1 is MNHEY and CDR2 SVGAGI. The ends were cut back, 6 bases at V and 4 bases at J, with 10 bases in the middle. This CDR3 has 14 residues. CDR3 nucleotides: TGTGCCAGCAGGGGTGCATCCGGGGCCAACGTCCTGACTTTC. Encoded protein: CASRGASGANVLTF.

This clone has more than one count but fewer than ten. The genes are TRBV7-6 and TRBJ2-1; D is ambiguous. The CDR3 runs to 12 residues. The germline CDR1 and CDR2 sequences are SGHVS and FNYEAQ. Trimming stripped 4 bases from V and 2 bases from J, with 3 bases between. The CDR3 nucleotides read TGTGCCAGCAGCTCCGCCTACAATGAGCAGTTCTTC. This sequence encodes CASSSAYNEQFF.

The CDR3 sequence: CASSSETSGSNGELFF. As DNA, the CDR3 is TGCGCCAGCAGCTCTGAGACTAGCGGGAGCAACGGGGAGCTGTTTTTT. The chain combines TRBV5-1 with TRBJ2-2; TRBD2 matches at 12 bases. After removal of 3 bases from V and 7 bases from J, the junction contained 7 bases not matched to a gene. Germline values: CDR1 SGHRS, CDR2 YFSETQ. The CDR3 has 16 amino acids.